What follows are 14 T cell receptor beta chains derived from one specimen sequenced in a study of blood T cell repertoires in COVID-19. Assay used: immunoSEQ multiplex PCR; TCRdb lists only in-frame clones, some missing. The sample has around 130,000 clones, approximately 80% seen once; the top ten hold approximately 8.7%. Source material: peripheral blood. The receptor source for this set is a man aged 35-49 years with active or convalescent COVID-19.

This chain connects TRBV5-4 to TRBJ1-1; D call uncertain. Germline-derived CDR1 and CDR2 are SGHNT and YYREEE (reference sequence). Trimming took 2 bases from V and 3 from J, leaving 8 bases between them. This CDR3 contains 13 residues. The CDR3 is CASSLTAYTEAFF. The CDR3 DNA reads TGTGCCAGCAGCTTAACCGCGTACACTGAAGCTTTCTTT.

The chain has TRBV19 and TRBJ2-7; D gene ambiguous. CDR1 is LNHDA and CDR2 is SQIVND in the germline V gene (reference sequence). There are 14 residues in the CDR3. The V gene lost 8 bases and the J gene lost 0 bases, with 14 bases spanning the gap. The CDR3 reads CASSESGSSYEQYF. CDR3 in DNA: TGTGCCAGTTCCGAATCAGGAAGCTCCTACGAGCAGTACTTC.

This clone was detected a few times. In the same sample, other DNA sequences code for this CDR3. The CDR3 nucleotides are TGCGCCAGCAGCCCAGGACAGAGCTCCTATAATTCACCCCTCCACTTT. Translation: CASSPGQSSYNSPLHF. The V and J genes are TRBV5-1 and TRBJ1-6; weak D call: TRBD1 (6 bases). Germline assignment: CDR1 SGHRS and CDR2 YFSETQ. Trimming cost V 4 bases and J 0 bases, with 11 bases left between them. CDR3 length: 16 amino acids.

J is TRBJ2-5 and V is TRBV5-1; 8 nucleotides match TRBD1. Unmatched junction bases numbered 12, after V lost 0 bases and J lost 11 bases. The germline CDR1 and CDR2 sequences are SGHRS and YFSETQ. The CDR3 length is 15 residues. The CDR3 nucleotides read TGCGCCAGCAGCTTGGATGGACAGGGAACGGGGGAGCAGTACTTC. This codes for CASSLDGQGTGEQYF.

The V gene is TRBV25-1, the J gene TRBJ1-1; the D is unclear. CDR3 length equals 12 residues. V lost 4 bases and J 9 bases, leaving 12 bases between the germline ends. Germline lookup yields CDR1 MGHDK and CDR2 SYGVNS. The DNA of the CDR3 is TGTGCCAGCAGTGTAAACAGCTACAAAGCTTTCTTT. This encodes CASSVNSYKAFF.

The V gene is TRBV11-3, the J gene TRBJ1-5; D remains ambiguous. The CDR3 consists of 15 residues. V lost 5 bases and J 1 base, leaving 12 bases between the germline ends. In germline, CDR1 is SGHNT, CDR2 YENEEA. The CDR3 spells CASSHEGGSNQPQHF. CDR3 in DNA: TGTGCCAGCAGCCACGAGGGAGGGAGCAATCAGCCCCAGCATTTT.

Regarding this clone: The identical CDR3 is also encoded by other nucleotide sequences in the sample. The chain couples TRBV5-5 to TRBJ1-1; no definite D call. Germline V gene sequence: CDR1 SGHKS, CDR2 YYEKEE (reference sequence). The CDR3 loop spans 14 amino acids. V was cut by 0 bases and J by 1 base, with 7 bases left in between. The CDR3 is CASSLATGNTEAFF. In DNA, the CDR3 is TGTGCCAGCAGCTTGGCCACGGGGAACACTGAAGCTTTCTTT.

The chain carries TRBV3-1 (or the pseudogene TRBV3-2) and TRBJ2-7, with 7 bases matching TRBD1. This CDR3 has 14 residues. Trimming took 4 bases from V and 4 from J; bases not matched to a gene: 7. CDR1 and CDR2 (germline): LGHDT, YNNKEL (reference sequence). CDR3: CASSPRQGRYEQYF. CDR3 DNA: TGTGCCAGCAGCCCCAGACAGGGACGGTACGAGCAGTACTTC.

CDR3 loop: CASSPRTGSSGYTF. In DNA form, the CDR3 reads TGTGCCAGTAGTCCGCGGACAGGGAGCTCTGGCTACACCTTC. The rearrangement uses TRBV19 and TRBJ1-2; 8 nucleotides match TRBD1. Trimming cost V 5 bases and J 7 bases; bases outside gene matches: 9. The CDR3 consists of 14 residues. Per germline, CDR1 LNHDA and CDR2 SQIVND (reference sequence).

This clone was seen a few times. The chain combines TRBV29-1 with TRBJ2-7; no clear D gene. The CDR3 has 12 residues. V lost 7 bases and J 1 base, leaving 11 bases between the germline ends. Per germline, CDR1 SQVTM and CDR2 ANQGSEA. The CDR3 DNA sequence: TGCAGCGCTACGAGAGGTTCCTACGAGCAGTACTTC. This translates into CSATRGSYEQYF.

The table lists this clone with a few counts. The J gene is TRBJ2-3, the V gene TRBV7-9; 9 bases map to TRBD2. The CDR3 sequence is 15 residues long. V shed 2 bases, J shed 1 base, and the junction held 1 base outside the gene matches. Germline V gene sequence: CDR1 SEHNR, CDR2 FQNEAQ (reference sequence). CDR3 sequence reads: CASSLQRGGTDTQYF. The CDR3 region has the DNA TGTGCCAGCAGCTTACAGCGGGGGGGCACAGATACGCAGTATTTT.

The chain employs TRBV18 and TRBJ1-3; 9 bases align to TRBD1. Germline CDR1 KGHSH, CDR2 LQKENI. The CDR3 sequence is 17 residues long. Germline trimming cut 3 bases from V and 7 bases from J; bases unmatched to any gene: 13. The DNA of the CDR3 is TGTGCCAGCTCACCGATGGCCGGGGACAGGGCAGGGAACACCATATATTTT. Translation gives CASSPMAGDRAGNTIYF.

This chain uses TRBV9 with TRBJ1-3; 7 bases fit TRBD1. The junction had 6 bases not matched to a gene; V was cut back by 6 bases and J by 0 bases. The CDR3 contains 15 residues. Germline V gives CDR1 SGDLS, CDR2 YYNGEE. The CDR3: CASTRDRASGNTIYF. The CDR3 DNA is TGTGCCAGCACCAGAGACAGGGCCTCTGGAAACACCATATATTTT.

The chain is built from TRBV21-1 and TRBJ2-2; the D call in the table, TRBD1, was not verified against the DNA. TRBV21-1 is reported as a pseudogene. CDR3 size: 17 residues. The CDR3 region is CASSAGTGTGGSGELFF. DNA for the CDR3: TGTGCCAGCAGCGCGGGGACCGGGACAGGGGGCTCCGGGGAGCTGTTTTTT.